The 16 T cell receptor beta chains below were found in one sample sequenced in a study of Graves' ophthalmopathy and Graves' hyperthyroidism (dated by TCRdb to 2017 to 2018). Instrument on record: Illumina HiSeq 2000. For repertoire sequencing, TCR beta CDR3 regions were amplified from RNA transcripts. The first round of RT-PCR was done with HTBI primers and the Qiagen OneStep RT-PCR kit, and was followed by a second round of multiplex PCR, then size selection and purification. TCRdb took the public reads, trimmed them with fastp at Q25, ran MiXCR for clone calling and kept in-frame beta chains. Entries are consolidated by CDR3 protein sequence, retaining the most common genes and DNA. This sample has around 660,000 distinct CDR3 sequences in its table, and about 41% of those were observed once. The top ten constitute roughly 3.5% of the sample. Source material: peripheral blood. Receptors originate from an adult man with Graves' ophthalmopathy.

This clonotype was counted a few times. The chain recombines TRBV7-9 with TRBJ1-6; possibly TRBD1 for D (6 bases). The CDR3 runs 15 residues. V lost 4 bases and J lost 5, with 12 bases in between. Looked up from germline, CDR1 is SEHNR and CDR2 is FQNEAQ (reference sequence). The CDR3 spells CASSSRQGHNSPLHF. CDR3 bases: TGTGCCAGCAGCTCCCGGCAGGGGCATAATTCACCCCTCCACTTT.

This clonotype was detected a few times. The chain employs TRBV12-3 or TRBV12-4 and TRBJ2-3; no clear D. The CDR3 length is 13 residues. V lost 1 base and J lost 4, with 6 bases in between. The CDR3 DNA reads TGTGCCAGCAGTTTAGGGTTCCCAGATACGCAGTATTTT. Protein: CASSLGFPDTQYF.

This chain connects TRBV7-2 to TRBJ1-1; D gene uncertain. CDR1 SGHTA and CDR2 FQGNSA come from the germline V gene. V was clipped by 8 bases and J by 2 bases, with 12 bases between them. The CDR3 totals 13 residues. The DNA for the CDR3 is TGTGCCAGCGGCCAAGAGTACAACACTGAAGCTTTCTTT. Encoded protein: CASGQEYNTEAFF.

With regard to this clonotype: Likely a read error: the CDR3 ends without its conserved phenylalanine or tryptophan. It is unclear where the CDR3 begins or ends on the DNA, so no DNA is shown, and the CDR3 is as TCRdb lists it. The chain uses TRBV24-1 and TRBJ2-5; the listed D gene, TRBD1, was not tested against the DNA. Germline V lookup: CDR1 KGHDR, CDR2 SFDVKD. The CDR3 spans 12 amino acids, including both terminal residues. The CDR3 sequence is CATSDLSGTGYT.

A remark on this clonotype: A much larger clone lies a single base off, so this may be a read error. The V call is TRBV2, the J call TRBJ2-7; 7 bases map to TRBD1. The germline V gene encodes CDR1 SNHLY and CDR2 FYNNEI. This CDR3 has 15 amino acids. V shed 1 base and J 0 bases; nucleotides not matched to a gene: 3. The CDR3 DNA sequence: TGTGCCAGCAGTGAAGGGACAGGTCTCTCCTACGAGCAGTACTTC. This sequence encodes CASSEGTGLSYEQYF.

This clonotype was counted between two and nine times. The V and J genes are TRBV4-3 and TRBJ2-7; the D is unclear. In germline, CDR1 is LGHNA, CDR2 YSLEER. CDR3 size: 15 residues. V lost 2 bases and J lost 0, with 11 bases in between. The CDR3 DNA is TGCGCCAGCAGCCAACCAAGCGTGAGCTCCTACGAGCAGTACTTC. It specifies CASSQPSVSSYEQYF.

Points on this clonotype: The conserved final phenylalanine or tryptophan is absent from the CDR3, which likely points to a read error. It is unclear where the CDR3 begins or ends on the DNA, so no DNA is shown, and the CDR3 is as TCRdb lists it. The CDR3 spells CASSLKGTVI. The chain couples TRBV7-2 to TRBJ1-3; the listed D gene, TRBD1, was not tested against the DNA. Germline CDR1 SGHTA, CDR2 FQGNSA. The CDR3 spans 10 residues, counting both ends.

Written as DNA, the CDR3 is TGTGCCGCCAGTGTGCGGGGTCACGAAGAGACCCAGTACTTC. It codes for CAASVRGHEETQYF. This chain connects TRBV10-3 to TRBJ2-5, with a weak D call TRBD2 (6 bases). The V and J ends lost 11 bases and 3 bases respectively, with 19 bases between them. In germline, CDR1 is ENHRY, CDR2 SYGVKD. The CDR3 runs 14 residues.

This clonotype was counted ten times or more. The V gene is TRBV6-5, the J gene TRBJ2-7; D is possibly TRBD1 or TRBD2 (5 bases each). The V gene's germline CDR1 is MNHEY and CDR2 SVGAGI. The CDR3 contains 12 residues. V gave up 5 bases and J gave up 9 bases, with 14 bases separating them. The CDR3 is CASSPGTKWQYF. The DNA of the CDR3 is TGTGCCAGCAGTCCGGGGACGAAGTGGCAGTACTTC.

This clonotype was detected many times. Relative to the germline gene, one junction end is altered; a read error may explain this. This rearrangement joins TRBV19 to TRBJ1-1; D is uncertain. Per the germline V gene, CDR1 is LNHDA and CDR2 is SQIVND (reference sequence). The CDR3 sequence is 11 residues long. The CDR3 region is CASKKNTEAFF. In DNA, the CDR3 is TGCGCATCTAAGAAGAACACTGAAGCTTTCTTT.

The chain has TRBV4-3 and TRBJ1-2; D gene unclear. Trimming removed 0 bases from V and 4 bases from J, with 12 bases in between. Germline V gene data show CDR1 as LGHNA and CDR2 as YSLEER. CDR3 size: 15 residues. The CDR3 here is CASSQDPGRTYGYTF. The CDR3 nucleotides are TGCGCCAGCAGCCAAGATCCAGGAAGGACCTATGGCTACACCTTC.

Only a few counts were recorded for this clonotype. The V call is TRBV19, the J call TRBJ1-1; tentative D call: TRBD1 (6 bases). The V end was cut by 9 bases, the J end by 4 bases, with 21 bases between. Per germline, CDR1 LNHDA and CDR2 SQIVND (reference sequence). The CDR3 spans 15 residues. CDR3: CASSQDGGLGTEAFF. In DNA, the CDR3 is TGTGCCAGCAGCCAAGATGGGGGGCTCGGCACTGAAGCTTTCTTT.

Many counts were recorded for this clonotype. The chain has TRBV12-3 or TRBV12-4 and TRBJ1-3; TRBD1 matches at 8 bases. With 6 bases clipped from V and 3 bases from J, the junction kept 7 bases outside the gene matches. This CDR3 is built from 15 residues. Here the CDR3 DNA reads TGTGCCAGCAGCCCGGACAGGGCGCATGGAAACACCATATATTTT. Protein sequence: CASSPDRAHGNTIYF.

The chain links TRBV11-2 to TRBJ2-2, with D tentatively TRBD1 (6 bases). Germline V gives CDR1 SGHAT, CDR2 FQNNGV. The CDR3 has 15 amino acids. V was cut by 5 bases and J by 1 base, with 11 bases left in between. The CDR3 DNA reads TGTGCCAGCAGCCCAAAAGGGGGGAACACCGGGGAGCTGTTTTTT. It codes for CASSPKGGNTGELFF.

This clonotype was seen many times. This chain joins TRBV7-2 and TRBJ1-1; perhaps TRBD1 as D (5 bases). The CDR3 is made up of 13 amino acids. V was clipped by 5 bases and J by 4 bases, with 11 bases between them. CDR1 is SGHTA, CDR2 FQGNSA, per germline. CDR3 in DNA: TGTGCCAGCAGCACCCTGGGGGTCACTGAAGCTTTCTTT. Protein product: CASSTLGVTEAFF. Filled out from reference TRBV7-2 and TRBJ1-1, the complete variable domain reads GAGVSQSPSNKVTEKGKDVELRCDPISGHTALYWYRQSLGQGLEFLIYFQGNSAPDKSGLPSDRFSAERTGGSVSTLTIQRTQQEDSAVYLCASSTLGVTEAFFGQGTRLTVV.

This clonotype has a single count. The gene calls are TRBV29-1 and TRBJ2-1, with D tentatively TRBD1 (5 bases). Germline CDR1 SQVTM, CDR2 ANQGSEA. This CDR3 comprises 12 residues. V was clipped by 4 bases and J by 8 bases, with 12 bases between them. The CDR3 loop is CSVGGQGDEQFF. CDR3 coding DNA: TGCAGCGTTGGGGGTCAGGGCGATGAGCAGTTCTTC.